This entry lists 12 T cell receptor beta chains sequenced from one sample in a study of T-cell memory formation after mild COVID-19. TCRdb fed the 5' RACE reads into MiXCR, producing one record per CDR3 protein. The sample comprises 500,000 to 600,000 distinct CDR3 sequences, about a sixth of which are singletons, and about 12% rests with the top ten. The sample was PBMCs or a T cell subset sorted from them (not recorded which). The receptor set was obtained from an adult woman who had mild COVID-19 (a few samples of this study predate the infection). Cell type and time point are not known.

The gene calls are TRBV12-3 or TRBV12-4 and TRBJ2-2, with D unclear. The CDR3 has 15 residues. V lost 5 bases and J lost 6, with 16 bases in between. The CDR3 protein is CASSPTVSWAGELFF. CDR3 sequence (DNA): TGTGCCAGCAGTCCCACTGTCAGCTGGGCCGGGGAGCTGTTTTTT.

This chain links TRBV5-1 with TRBJ2-7; TRBD1 aligns across 10 bases. Per germline, CDR1 SGHRS and CDR2 YFSETQ. V shed 1 base, J shed 5 bases, and the junction held 9 bases outside the gene matches. This CDR3 contains 16 residues. The CDR3 spells CASSLSPGTGDNEQYF. CDR3 sequence (DNA): TGCGCCAGCAGCTTGTCTCCCGGGACAGGGGATAACGAGCAGTACTTC.

The chain joins TRBV5-1 to TRBJ1-1, with 11 bases that match TRBD1. The CDR3 loop spans 13 amino acids. Germline V gene sequence: CDR1 SGHRS, CDR2 YFSETQ. The J segment lost 5 bases and the V segment lost 8 bases, leaving 5 bases of the junction unmatched. CDR3 in amino acids: CARGTGGLTEAFF. Here the CDR3 DNA reads TGCGCCAGGGGGACAGGGGGATTAACTGAAGCTTTCTTT.

The chain links TRBV24-1 to TRBJ2-1, with D perhaps being TRBD1 or TRBD2 (5 bases each). The V gene's germline CDR1 is KGHDR and CDR2 SFDVKD. The V end was cut by 0 bases, the J end by 6 bases, with 11 bases between. The CDR3 spans 15 residues. The CDR3 reads CATSDLAGTGNEQFF. As DNA, the CDR3 is TGTGCCACCAGTGATTTGGCTGGGACGGGCAATGAGCAGTTCTTC.

This clonotype has more than one count but fewer than ten. This sequence joins TRBV10-3 and TRBJ2-2; no clear D gene. The CDR3 spans 13 residues. The germline V and J ends were trimmed by 4 bases and 7 bases, with 10 bases remaining between them. CDR1 is ENHRY and CDR2 is SYGVKD in the germline V gene. CDR3 protein: CAISAVLVGELFF. The CDR3 DNA reads TGTGCCATCAGTGCCGTTCTAGTCGGGGAGCTGTTTTTT.

The genes are TRBV12-3 or TRBV12-4 and TRBJ2-5; D unresolved. Trimming shortened V by 3 bases and J by 2 bases, and 10 bases separated the two germline ends. The CDR3 has 14 amino acids. For the CDR3, the DNA is TGTGCCAGCAGTTTGAGACGTAATCAAGAGACCCAGTACTTC. Amino acid sequence: CASSLRRNQETQYF.

This sequence joins TRBV12-3 or TRBV12-4 and TRBJ1-1; D uncertain. This CDR3 spans 13 amino acids. Trimming stripped 1 base from V and 9 bases from J, with 12 bases between. CDR3 DNA: TGTGCCAGCAGTTTAGGCTGGGGTACCAAAGCTTTCTTT. This encodes CASSLGWGTKAFF.

V usage is TRBV7-9 and J usage is TRBJ2-5; D may be TRBD1 or TRBD2 (5 bases each). This CDR3 contains 15 residues. The germline V and J ends were trimmed by 6 bases and 5 bases, with 19 bases remaining between them. Per the germline V gene, CDR1 is SEHNR and CDR2 is FQNEAQ (reference sequence). For the CDR3, the DNA is TGTGCCAGCAGTTCGGGGCGGCTCCCCGCGGAGACCCAGTACTTC. Protein product: CASSSGRLPAETQYF.

CDR3 loop: CAISELRENNEQFF. CDR3 sequence (DNA): TGTGCCATCAGTGAGCTCCGGGAGAACAATGAGCAGTTCTTC. The chain combines TRBV10-3 with TRBJ2-1, with a weak D call TRBD2 (6 bases). The V and J ends lost 2 bases and 5 bases respectively, with 10 bases between them. CDR1 and CDR2 (germline): ENHRY, SYGVKD. This CDR3 spans 14 amino acids.

This rearrangement joins TRBV5-6 to TRBJ2-1, with TRBD1 as a possible D gene (5 bases). Trimming shortened V by 0 bases and J by 7 bases, and 8 bases separated the two germline ends. Germline V gene data show CDR1 as SGHDT and CDR2 as YYEEEE. There are 13 residues in the CDR3. For the CDR3, the DNA is TGTGCCAGCAGCTTGGAAGGGGATAATGAGCAGTTCTTC. It yields the protein CASSLEGDNEQFF.

This chain joins TRBV7-8 and TRBJ2-1; 7 bases are a match to TRBD2. V dropped 5 bases and J dropped 12; count of bases not matched to a gene: 10. CDR1 is SGHVS, CDR2 FQNEAQ, per germline. The length of the CDR3 is 13 residues. CDR3 nucleotide sequence: TGTGCCAGCAGCGAAGTAGCGGGTACGGGGCAGTTCTTC. Translated: CASSEVAGTGQFF.

This clonotype was picked up a small number of times. The chain recombines TRBV21-1 with TRBJ2-7. TRBV21-1 is annotated as a pseudogene. CDR3 length equals 12 residues. The CDR3 protein is CASSKEAYEQYF. The CDR3 DNA is TGTGCCAGCAGCAAAGAGGCCTACGAGCAGTACTTC.